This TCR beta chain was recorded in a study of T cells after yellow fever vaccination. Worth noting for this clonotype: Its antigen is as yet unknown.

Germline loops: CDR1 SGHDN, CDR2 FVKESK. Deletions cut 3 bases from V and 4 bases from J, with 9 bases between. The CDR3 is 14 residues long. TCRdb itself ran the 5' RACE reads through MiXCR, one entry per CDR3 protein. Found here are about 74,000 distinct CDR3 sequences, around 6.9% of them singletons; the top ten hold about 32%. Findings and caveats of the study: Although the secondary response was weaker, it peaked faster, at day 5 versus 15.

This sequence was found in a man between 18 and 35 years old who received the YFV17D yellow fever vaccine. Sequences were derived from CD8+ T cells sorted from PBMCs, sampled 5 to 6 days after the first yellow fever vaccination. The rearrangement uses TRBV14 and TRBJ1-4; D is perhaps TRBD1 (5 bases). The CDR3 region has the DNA TGTGCCAGCAGCCAGTGGGGGTTTAATGAAAAACTGTTTTTT. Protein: CASSQWGFNEKLFF. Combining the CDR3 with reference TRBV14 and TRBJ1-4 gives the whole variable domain EAGVTQFPSHSVIEKGQTVTLRCDPISGHDNLYWYRRVMGKEIKFLLHFVKESKQDESGMPNNRFLAERTGGTYSTLKVQPAELEDSGVYFCASSQWGFNEKLFFGSGTQLSVL.